This TCR beta chain is drawn from a study of blood T cells in healthy people across ages. Study outcomes and limitations: While age rose, TCR beta diversity per million T cells dropped in a roughly linear way.

Together with a sample-barcoded 5' primer, a J-beta primer mix was included in a second PCR lasting about 7 to 11 cycles. TCRdb itself ran the 5' RACE reads through MiXCR, one entry per CDR3 protein. Of about 1.1 million distinct CDR3 sequences in the sample, 35% to 40% were seen once. In regard to this clonotype: Its cognate antigen is unknown.

With each sample, at least 6 micrograms of total RNA were extracted. The CDR3 sequence is 15 residues long. CDR1 is LGHDT, CDR2 YNNKEL, per germline (reference sequence). Trimming removed 0 bases at V and 7 bases at J, with 13 bases between. The chain is built from TRBV3-1 and TRBJ1-3; D may be TRBD1 (6 bases). The source is a man between 18 and 35 years old in good health. The sequenced sample consisted of blood. The CDR3 sequence: CASSQDPKRGNTIYF. The CDR3 DNA reads TGTGCCAGCAGCCAAGATCCGAAAAGGGGGAACACCATATATTTT.